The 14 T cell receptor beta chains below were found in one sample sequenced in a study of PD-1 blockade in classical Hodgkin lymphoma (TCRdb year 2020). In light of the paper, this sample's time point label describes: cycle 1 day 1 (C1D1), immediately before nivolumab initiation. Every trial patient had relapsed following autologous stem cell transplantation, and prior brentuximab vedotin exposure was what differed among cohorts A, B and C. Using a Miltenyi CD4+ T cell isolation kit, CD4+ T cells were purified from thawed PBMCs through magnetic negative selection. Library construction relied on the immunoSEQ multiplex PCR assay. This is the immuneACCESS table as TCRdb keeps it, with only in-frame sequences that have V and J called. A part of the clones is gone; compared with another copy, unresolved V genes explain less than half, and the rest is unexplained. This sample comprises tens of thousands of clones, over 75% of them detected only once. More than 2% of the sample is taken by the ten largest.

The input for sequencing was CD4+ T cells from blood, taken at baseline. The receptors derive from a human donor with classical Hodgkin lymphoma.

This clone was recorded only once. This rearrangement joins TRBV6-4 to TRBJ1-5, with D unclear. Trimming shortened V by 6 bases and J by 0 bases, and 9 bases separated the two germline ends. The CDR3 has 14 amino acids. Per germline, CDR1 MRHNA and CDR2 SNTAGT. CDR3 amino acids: CASSSEISNQPQHF. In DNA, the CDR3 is TGTGCCAGCAGCTCTGAGATTAGCAATCAGCCCCAGCATTTT.

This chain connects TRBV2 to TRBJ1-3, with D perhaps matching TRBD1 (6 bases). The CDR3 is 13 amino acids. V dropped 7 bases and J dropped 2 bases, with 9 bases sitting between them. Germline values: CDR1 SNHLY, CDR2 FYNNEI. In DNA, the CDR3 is TGTGCCAGCAACGGGGGGCCTGGAAACACCATATATTTT. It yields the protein CASNGGPGNTIYF.

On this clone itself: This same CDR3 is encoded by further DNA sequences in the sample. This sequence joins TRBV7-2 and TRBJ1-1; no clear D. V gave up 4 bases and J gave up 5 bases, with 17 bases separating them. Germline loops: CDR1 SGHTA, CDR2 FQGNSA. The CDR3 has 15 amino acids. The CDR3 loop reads CASSSQWAGETEAFF. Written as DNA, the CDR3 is TGTGCCAGCAGCTCTCAATGGGCCGGGGAGACTGAAGCTTTCTTT. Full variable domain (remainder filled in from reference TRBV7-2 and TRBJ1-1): GAGVSQSPSNKVTEKGKDVELRCDPISGHTALYWYRQSLGQGLEFLIYFQGNSAPDKSGLPSDRFSAERTGGSVSTLTIQRTQQEDSAVYLCASSSQWAGETEAFFGQGTRLTVV.

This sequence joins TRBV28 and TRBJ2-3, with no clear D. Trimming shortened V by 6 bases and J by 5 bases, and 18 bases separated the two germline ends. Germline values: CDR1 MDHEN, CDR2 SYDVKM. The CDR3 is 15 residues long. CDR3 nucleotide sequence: TGTGCCAGCAGACTCAAGTGGAACGGAAGAGATACGCAGTATTTT. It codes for CASRLKWNGRDTQYF.

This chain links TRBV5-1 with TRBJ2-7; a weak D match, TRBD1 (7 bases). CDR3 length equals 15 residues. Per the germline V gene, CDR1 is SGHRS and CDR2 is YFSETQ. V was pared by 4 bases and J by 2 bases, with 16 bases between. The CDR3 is CASSPASGGTYEQYF. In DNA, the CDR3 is TGCGCCAGCAGCCCTGCGTCAGGGGGGACCTACGAGCAGTACTTC.

The CDR3 sequence is CASSLGMSTDTQYF. In nucleotides, the CDR3 is TGCGCCAGCAGCTTGGGCATGAGCACAGATACGCAGTATTTT. This rearrangement joins TRBV5-1 to TRBJ2-3, with D unresolved. V was shortened by 0 bases and J by 0 bases, with 5 bases between the two germline ends. Germline CDR1 SGHRS, CDR2 YFSETQ. The CDR3 totals 14 residues. The complete variable domain, with remaining parts taken from reference TRBV5-1 and TRBJ2-3, reads KAGVTQTPRYLIKTRGQQVTLSCSPISGHRSVSWYQQTPGQGLQFLFEYFSETQRNKGNFPGRFSGRQFSNSRSEMNVSTLELGDSALYLCASSLGMSTDTQYFGPGTRLTVL.

CDR3 DNA: TGCGCCAGCAGCTTGGGCTACAGGAATGGCTACACCTTC. Amino acids: CASSLGYRNGYTF. The J gene is TRBJ1-2, the V gene TRBV5-1; D might be TRBD1 (5 bases). Germline lookup yields CDR1 SGHRS and CDR2 YFSETQ. This CDR3 is built from 13 residues. The ends were cut back, 0 bases at V and 6 bases at J, with 9 bases in the middle.

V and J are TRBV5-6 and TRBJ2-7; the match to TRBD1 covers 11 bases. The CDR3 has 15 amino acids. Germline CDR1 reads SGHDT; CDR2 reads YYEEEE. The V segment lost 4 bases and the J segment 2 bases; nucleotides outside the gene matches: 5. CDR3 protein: CASSKGTGGPYEQYF. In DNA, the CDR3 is TGTGCCAGCAGCAAGGGGACAGGGGGACCCTACGAGCAGTACTTC.

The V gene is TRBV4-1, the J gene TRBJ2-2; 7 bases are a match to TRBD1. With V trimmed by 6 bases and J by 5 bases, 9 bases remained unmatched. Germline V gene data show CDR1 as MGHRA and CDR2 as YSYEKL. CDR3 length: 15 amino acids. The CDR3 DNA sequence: TGCGCCAGCAGAGTAGACAGGGCGGGTACCGGGGAGCTGTTTTTT. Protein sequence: CASRVDRAGTGELFF.

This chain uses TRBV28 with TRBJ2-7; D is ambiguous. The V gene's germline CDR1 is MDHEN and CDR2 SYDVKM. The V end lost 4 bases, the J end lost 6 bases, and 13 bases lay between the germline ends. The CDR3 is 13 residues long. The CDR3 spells CASSSPPVGEQYF. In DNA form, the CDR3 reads TGTGCCAGCAGTTCCCCCCCGGTGGGCGAGCAGTACTTC.

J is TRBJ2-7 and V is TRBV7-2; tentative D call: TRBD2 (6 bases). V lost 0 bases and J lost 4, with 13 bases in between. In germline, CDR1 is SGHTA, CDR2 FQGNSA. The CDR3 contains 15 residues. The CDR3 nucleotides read TGTGCCAGCAGCTTAGCGAACCGGGAGATGTACGAGCAGTACTTC. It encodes CASSLANREMYEQYF.

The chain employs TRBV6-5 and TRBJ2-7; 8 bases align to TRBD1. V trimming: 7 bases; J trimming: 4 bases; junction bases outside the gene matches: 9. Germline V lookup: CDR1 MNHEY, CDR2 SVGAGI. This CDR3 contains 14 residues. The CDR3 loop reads CASTPRGPPYEQYF. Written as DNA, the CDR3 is TGTGCCAGCACGCCCAGGGGGCCCCCATACGAGCAGTACTTC.

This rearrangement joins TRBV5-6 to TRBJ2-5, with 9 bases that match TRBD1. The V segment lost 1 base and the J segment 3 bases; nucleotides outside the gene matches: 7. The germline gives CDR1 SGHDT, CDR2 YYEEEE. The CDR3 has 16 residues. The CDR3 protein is CASSLSSGTGKETQYF. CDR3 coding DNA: TGTGCCAGCAGCTTGTCCTCCGGGACAGGGAAAGAGACCCAGTACTTC.

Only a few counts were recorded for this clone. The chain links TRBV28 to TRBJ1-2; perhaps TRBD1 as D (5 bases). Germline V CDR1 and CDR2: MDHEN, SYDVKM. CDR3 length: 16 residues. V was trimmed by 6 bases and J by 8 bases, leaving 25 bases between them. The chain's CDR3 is CASSLSRQGLGGGYTF. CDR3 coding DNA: TGTGCCAGCAGCCTCTCCAGGCAGGGACTCGGAGGCGGCTACACCTTC.